The 20 T cell receptor beta chains in this list originate from one sample, sequenced in a study of identical twins. TCRdb re-analysed the 5' RACE reads in MiXCR, keeping a single row per CDR3 protein. Here the sample spans around 1.7 million distinct CDR3 sequences, about 30% being singletons. The source material was cord blood. The receptors derive from a newborn girl in good health.

This clonotype was observed a handful of times. The chain joins TRBV11-2 to TRBJ1-2; 7 bases match TRBD1. In germline, CDR1 is SGHAT, CDR2 FQNNGV. This CDR3 has 16 residues. Trimming cost V 3 bases and J 5 bases; bases outside gene matches: 12. The CDR3 DNA sequence: TGTGCCAGCAGCTTTCGCGGCCGACAGGGAGGATATGGCTACACCTTC. It specifies CASSFRGRQGGYGYTF.

The V and J genes are TRBV7-2 and TRBJ2-5; maybe TRBD2 (6 bases). The V end lost 7 bases, the J end lost 0 bases, and 15 bases lay between the germline ends. The CDR3 spans 15 residues. Germline V gene sequence: CDR1 SGHTA, CDR2 FQGNSA. CDR3 sequence reads: CASTTGGINQETQYF. The CDR3 bases are TGTGCCAGCACCACCGGCGGGATAAACCAAGAGACCCAGTACTTC.

V and J are TRBV24-1 and TRBJ2-1, with D possibly being TRBD1 or TRBD2 (6 bases each). The germline V and J ends were trimmed by 7 bases and 1 base, with 19 bases remaining between them. This CDR3 comprises 17 residues. Germline-derived CDR1 and CDR2 are KGHDR and SFDVKD. CDR3 in amino acids: CATSPRGGGGSYNEQFF. CDR3 nucleotide sequence: TGTGCCACCAGCCCTCGGGGTGGAGGGGGGTCCTACAATGAGCAGTTCTTC.

As DNA, the CDR3 is TGCAGCGTTGAAGGGGCTTGGGGGAATGAGCAGTTCTTC. This codes for CSVEGAWGNEQFF. The chain combines TRBV29-1 with TRBJ2-1; D possibly uses TRBD1 or TRBD2 (5 bases each). With 1 base removed from V and 7 bases from J, the gap between germline ends came to 11 bases. The germline gives CDR1 SQVTM, CDR2 ANQGSEA. The CDR3 extends over 13 amino acids.

This clonotype appeared many times. CDR3 sequence (DNA): TGTGCCAGCAGCTTAGTAACGGGGATCTCGGATACGCAGTATTTT. The encoded protein is CASSLVTGISDTQYF. The chain links TRBV7-2 to TRBJ2-3, with a weak D call TRBD2 (5 bases). This CDR3 is 15 amino acids long. V lost 1 base and J 6 bases, leaving 14 bases between the germline ends. CDR1 SGHTA and CDR2 FQGNSA come from the germline V gene.

The chain uses TRBV25-1 and TRBJ1-2; D remains ambiguous. The V and J ends lost 8 bases and 2 bases respectively, with 9 bases between them. Germline CDR1 reads MGHDK; CDR2 reads SYGVNS. The CDR3 extends over 12 amino acids. CDR3 amino acids: CASQAGNYGYTF. The CDR3 region has the DNA TGTGCCAGCCAGGCGGGCAACTATGGCTACACCTTC.

On this clonotype itself: A much larger clone sits a single nucleotide away, making a read error possible. The chain links TRBV12-3 or TRBV12-4 to TRBJ2-7, with D possibly being TRBD1 (6 bases). V was shortened by 5 bases and J by 5 bases, with 16 bases between the two germline ends. This CDR3 is built from 14 residues. CDR3 protein: CASSLRYRVNEQYF. The CDR3 region has the DNA TGTGCCAGCAGTCTCCGGTACAGGGTAAACGAGCAGTACTTC.

In its sample, this clonotype was seen a few times. This rearrangement joins TRBV2 to TRBJ2-7; 11 positions agree with TRBD2. This CDR3 comprises 14 residues. Trimming removed 2 bases from V and 7 bases from J; junction bases left unmatched: 4. CDR1 SNHLY and CDR2 FYNNEI come from the germline V gene. CDR3: CASSELAGGFEQYF. In DNA, the CDR3 is TGTGCCAGCAGTGAACTAGCGGGAGGTTTTGAGCAGTACTTC.

This chain connects TRBV25-1 to TRBJ2-5; 9 positions match TRBD1. The DNA end lines up better with TRBJ2-7; the J call may be wrong. Germline V gene sequence: CDR1 MGHDK, CDR2 SYGVNS. This CDR3 contains 12 residues. This CDR3 reads CASSGDRDEQYF. The DNA of the CDR3 is TGTGCCAGCAGTGGGGACAGGGACGAGCAGTACTTC.

Only a few counts were recorded for this clonotype. The V and J genes are TRBV19 and TRBJ2-7; 7 positions match TRBD1. J was trimmed by 2 bases and V by 3 bases; bases with no gene match: 1. The CDR3 runs 13 residues. Germline CDR1 and CDR2: LNHDA and SQIVND (reference sequence). This chain's CDR3 is CASSMQGAYEQYF. The DNA of the CDR3 is TGTGCCAGTAGTATGCAGGGGGCCTACGAGCAGTACTTC.

J is TRBJ1-2 and V is TRBV7-6; TRBD1 might be the D (6 bases). This CDR3 has 15 amino acids. The germline V gene encodes CDR1 SGHVS and CDR2 FNYEAQ. Trimming removed 5 bases at V and 7 bases at J, with 20 bases between. The CDR3 region is CASSPMTGGSSGYTF. CDR3 nucleotides: TGTGCCAGCAGCCCTATGACCGGGGGCTCTAGTGGCTACACCTTC.

V usage is TRBV2 and J usage is TRBJ2-4; 10 bases line up with TRBD2. J lost 0 bases, V lost 3 bases, and 8 bases had no gene match. Germline V gene data show CDR1 as SNHLY and CDR2 as FYNNEI. This CDR3 contains 18 residues. DNA of the CDR3: TGTGCCAGCAGTGATTGGGCTAGCGGGGGCGGAGCCAAAAACATTCAGTACTTC. Amino acids: CASSDWASGGGAKNIQYF.

On this clonotype: A junction boundary mismatches the germline segment, possibly from a read error. The rearrangement joins TRBV5-4 to TRBJ2-1; 8 bases are a match to TRBD1. This CDR3 contains 13 residues. The V gene's germline CDR1 is SGHNT and CDR2 YYREEE (reference sequence). The CDR3 here is CASTNQGAGELFF. As DNA, the CDR3 is TGTGCCAGCACAAACCAGGGGGCTGGTGAGCTGTTCTTC.

The V call is TRBV20-1, the J call TRBJ1-4, with 11 bases matching TRBD1. CDR3 length: 18 amino acids. Per the germline V gene, CDR1 is DFQATT and CDR2 is SNEGSKA (reference sequence). Trimming took 3 bases from V and 4 from J; bases not matched to a gene: 13. The CDR3 is CSASRTDRGLPVNEKLFF. For the CDR3, the DNA is TGCAGTGCTAGCCGAACGGACAGGGGGCTTCCCGTTAATGAAAAACTGTTTTTT.

This clonotype was seen a few times. The J gene is TRBJ2-2, the V gene TRBV3-1, with D maybe TRBD2 (6 bases). The CDR3 is 18 amino acids. Germline V CDR1 and CDR2: LGHDT, YNNKEL (reference sequence). V lost 0 bases, J lost 7 bases, and 21 bases lay in between. Written as DNA, the CDR3 is TGTGCCAGCAGCCAAGATGGAGGAGGGCTGCAAGAAAACGGGGAGCTGTTTTTT. Encoded protein: CASSQDGGGLQENGELFF.

V and J are TRBV12-3 or TRBV12-4 and TRBJ2-7, with TRBD2 identical over 11 bases. With V trimmed by 2 bases and J by 3 bases, 6 bases remained unmatched. This CDR3 has 16 residues. CDR3 amino acids: CASSLWASGGLYEQYF. The CDR3 DNA is TGTGCCAGCAGTTTATGGGCTAGCGGGGGGCTCTACGAGCAGTACTTC.

This clonotype was counted a few times. The rearrangement joins TRBV3-1 to TRBJ1-4; no firm D call. This CDR3 region has 13 residues. The germline V gene encodes CDR1 LGHDT and CDR2 YNNKEL (reference sequence). V was cut by 0 bases and J by 7 bases, with 6 bases left in between. CDR3 nucleotide sequence: TGTGCCAGCAGCCAAGATCAAGTTGAAAAACTGTTTTTT. Protein product: CASSQDQVEKLFF.

DNA of the CDR3: TGTGCCAGCAGTCGCCATAGGGGAAGAGGGAACACTGAAGCTTTCTTT. Encoded protein: CASSRHRGRGNTEAFF. V gene TRBV28 combines with J gene TRBJ1-1, with a possible D match to TRBD1 (5 bases). The V and J ends lost 5 bases and 1 base respectively, with 17 bases between them. The CDR3 sequence is 16 residues long. Germline lookup yields CDR1 MDHEN and CDR2 SYDVKM. Together with reference TRBV28 and TRBJ1-1, the CDR3 gives the full variable domain: DVKVTQSSRYLVKRTGEKVFLECVQDMDHENMFWYRQDPGLGLRLIYFSYDVKMKEKGDIPEGYSVSREKKERFSLILESASTNQTSMYLCASSRHRGRGNTEAFFGQGTRLTVV.

The J gene is TRBJ2-5, the V gene TRBV20-1, with 13 bases fitting TRBD2. CDR3 length: 15 residues. The junction had 8 bases not matched to a gene; V was cut back by 6 bases and J by 4 bases. Germline CDR1 reads DFQATT; CDR2 reads SNEGSKA (reference sequence). The CDR3 nucleotides are TGCAGTGCCCGGGGACTAGCGGGGCGGTTAGAGACCCAGTACTTC. Residues: CSARGLAGRLETQYF.

This rearrangement joins TRBV5-1 to TRBJ2-1, with 7 bases aligning to TRBD2. This CDR3 is 16 amino acids long. With V trimmed by 0 bases and J by 4 bases, 7 bases remained unmatched. Per germline, CDR1 SGHRS and CDR2 YFSETQ. In nucleotides, the CDR3 is TGCGCCAGCAGCTTGGAGGGGACTACCAGATACAATGAGCAGTTCTTC. Its protein is CASSLEGTTRYNEQFF.